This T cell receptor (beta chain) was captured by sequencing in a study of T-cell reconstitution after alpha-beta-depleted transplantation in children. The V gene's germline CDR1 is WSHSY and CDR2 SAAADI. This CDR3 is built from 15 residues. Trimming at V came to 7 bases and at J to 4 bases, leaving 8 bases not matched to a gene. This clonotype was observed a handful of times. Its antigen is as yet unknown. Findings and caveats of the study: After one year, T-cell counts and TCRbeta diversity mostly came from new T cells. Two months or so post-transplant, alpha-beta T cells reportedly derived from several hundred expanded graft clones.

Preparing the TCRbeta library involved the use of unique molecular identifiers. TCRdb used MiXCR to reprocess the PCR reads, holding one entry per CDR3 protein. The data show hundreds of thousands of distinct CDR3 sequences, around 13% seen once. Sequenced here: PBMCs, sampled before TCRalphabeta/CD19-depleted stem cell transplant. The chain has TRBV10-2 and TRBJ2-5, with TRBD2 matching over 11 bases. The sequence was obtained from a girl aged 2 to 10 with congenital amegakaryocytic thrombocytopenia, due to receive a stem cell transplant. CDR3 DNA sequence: TGCGCCAGCATCTATAGCGGGAGGGCCGGAGAGACCCAGTACTTC. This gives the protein CASIYSGRAGETQYF.